These T cell receptor beta chains were read from a single sample in a study of blood T cell repertoires in COVID-19. Measured with immunoSEQ multiplex PCR; TCRdb has only the in-frame clones, and not every one. There are around 220,000 clones in the sample; 80% to 85% occur only once, and just under 20% lies in the top ten. What was sequenced was peripheral blood. These receptors were taken from a man in his thirties or forties with active or convalescent COVID-19. Each CDR3 is given with its conserved first and last residue. A D gene is named only where the DNA matches it firmly. Not every row has a clone size; where given, it reads once, few, many or a size class.

>TRBV18|TRBJ2-3|NA|TRBD2
TGTGCCAGCTCGTTACTAGCGGGAGAGGCAGATACGCAGTATTTT
CASSLLAGEADTQYF
>TRBV2|TRBJ1-2|NA|NA
TGTGCCAGCAGTGAAGGGCAGGGTTGGGGCTACACCTTC
CASSEGQGWGYTF
>TRBV4-1|TRBJ2-1|NA|NA
TGCGCCAGCAGCCAGAGAGGGAGCAAGCTGGTGGGATACAATGAGCAGTTCTTC
CASSQRGSKLVGYNEQFF
>TRBV27|TRBJ2-1|NA|NA
TGTGCCAGCAGTCCATCCCTCGCGGCGGAAGAGTTCTTC
CASSPSLAAEEFF
>TRBV27|TRBJ2-3|once|TRBD1
TGTGCCAGCAGTCTCTACCCTAGGACAGGGGCATCAGATACGCAGTATTTT
CASSLYPRTGASDTQYF
>TRBV7-6|TRBJ2-2|NA|NA
TGTGCCAGCAGCTTAGGATGGGGGGTAAACACCGGGGAGCTGTTTTTT
CASSLGWGVNTGELFF
>TRBV25-1|TRBJ2-2|NA|TRBD1
TGTGCCAGCAGTGCCAGGGGGCCCGGGGAGCTGTTTTTT
CASSARGPGELFF
>TRBV21-1|TRBJ2-7|NA|NA
TGTGCCAGCAGCAAGGGACAGGGGGCGCCGCGGGACGAGCAGTACTTC
CASSKGQGAPRDEQYF
>TRBV6-5|TRBJ2-3|NA|TRBD2
TGTGCCAGCAGTTTCTCGGGGAGCGGGAAGTGGGATACGCAGTATTTT
CASSFSGSGKWDTQYF
>TRBV5-6|TRBJ1-1|NA|NA
TGTGCCAGCAGCGTGCGGGTTGTGACAGGGAACACTGAAGCTTTCTTT
CASSVRVVTGNTEAFF
>TRBV28|TRBJ2-7|NA|NA
TGTGCTTCCTACAGGGGAGGTTCCTACGAGCAGTACTTC
CASYRGGSYEQYF
>TRBV6-1|TRBJ1-5|NA|NA
TGTGCCAGCAGTGACCGGGGTAGGGCGTCGGGTCAGCCCCAGCATTTT
CASSDRGRASGQPQHF
>TRBV2|TRBJ1-4|NA|NA
TGTGCCAGCGAAATTTCAAACGGGGAAAAACTGTTTTTT
CASEISNGEKLFF
>TRBV7-9|TRBJ2-2|NA|NA
TGTGCCAGCAGCTTTAGAACTGAGAACACCGGGGAGCTGTTTTTT
CASSFRTENTGELFF
>TRBV5-6|TRBJ2-5|NA|NA
TGTGCCAGCAGCTTCCGGTGGGAGACCCAGTACTTC
CASSFRWETQYF
>TRBV5-1|TRBJ2-6|NA|NA
TGCGCCAGCAGCCTGCGGGGTGGGGCCAACGTCCTGACTTTC
CASSLRGGANVLTF
>TRBV3-1/TRBV3-2|TRBJ1-5|NA|NA
TGTGCCAGCAGCTCTTACGGCCTCGGGAGCAATCAGCCCCAGCATTTT
CASSSYGLGSNQPQHF
>TRBV9|TRBJ2-7|NA|NA
TGTGCCAGCAGCGTTGGCGCAGGGATTAGCGAGCAGTACTTC
CASSVGAGISEQYF
>TRBV7-2|TRBJ1-3|few|NA
TGTGCCAGCAGCTTAGACGGTCCCCCTGGAAACACCATATATTTT
CASSLDGPPGNTIYF
>TRBV14|TRBJ2-1|NA|TRBD1
TGTGCCAGCAGCCAAAGGGACAGCTACCTTTACAATGAGCAGTTCTTC
CASSQRDSYLYNEQFF
>TRBV28|TRBJ1-2|NA|NA
TGTGCCAGCAGGGTAGTGGACAGCGGCTACACCTTC
CASRVVDSGYTF
>TRBV19|TRBJ1-5|NA|TRBD1
TGTGCCAGTGGTATAGAGGGGGCGCCTGGGGATCAGCCCCAGCATTTT
CASGIEGAPGDQPQHF
>TRBV19|TRBJ2-7|NA|TRBD2
TGTGCCAGTAGTACCCTCGGGGGGGGGCGATCCTACGAGCAGTACTTC
CASSTLGGGRSYEQYF
>TRBV3-1/TRBV3-2|TRBJ2-7|NA|TRBD2
TGTGCCAGCAGCCAAAGCGGGACCGAGCAGTACTTC
CASSQSGTEQYF
>TRBV7-2|TRBJ2-4|few|NA
TGTGCCAGCAGCTTATCGGCGGGCCTCAAAAACATTCAGTACTTC
CASSLSAGLKNIQYF
>TRBV6-2/TRBV6-3|TRBJ1-2|NA|TRBD1
TGTGCCAGCAGTTACTCCCACAGTGGGGGACAGCGGGGCTACACCTTC
CASSYSHSGGQRGYTF
>TRBV7-8|TRBJ1-5|once|NA
TGTGCCAGCAGCTTAGCCGGAACAGGGAGCGGGATCCAGCCCCAGCATTTT
CASSLAGTGSGIQPQHF
>TRBV10-3|TRBJ1-3|NA|NA
TGTGCCATCGGCTTGACAGGCTGGTCCGGGTCTGGAAACACCATATATTTT
CAIGLTGWSGSGNTIYF
>TRBV5-1|TRBJ2-7|few|NA
TGCGCCAGCAGCTCCCAGGGGAGCTCCTACGAGCAGTACTTC
CASSSQGSSYEQYF
>TRBV4-2|TRBJ1-2|NA|NA
TGTGCCAGCAGCCCCGCGGCGGGGGTGGGGAACTATGGCTACACCTTC
CASSPAAGVGNYGYTF
>TRBV19|TRBJ2-1|NA|TRBD1
TGTGCCACTCTGACAGGGTCGGGTGAGCAGTTCTTC
CATLTGSGEQFF
>TRBV7-9|TRBJ2-7|NA|TRBD2
TGTGCCAGCAGCCCCCCACTAGCGGGGGAGAACTCCTACGAGCAGTACTTC
CASSPPLAGENSYEQYF
>TRBV19|TRBJ2-1|NA|TRBD2
TGTGCCAGTAGTAGCGGGGGGGCTTGGAATGAGCAGTTCTTC
CASSSGGAWNEQFF
>TRBV27|TRBJ2-1|NA|NA
TGTGCCAGCAGTCCCGGGACTCTTAATGAGCAGTTCTTC
CASSPGTLNEQFF
>TRBV7-8|TRBJ2-1|few|NA
TGTGCCAGCAGCACCAGACAGGCGAGCTCCTACAATGAGCAGTTCTTC
CASSTRQASSYNEQFF
>TRBV18|TRBJ2-6|many|TRBD1
TGTGCCAGCTCACCCGGGACAGGGTCTGGGGCCAACGTCCTGACTTTC
CASSPGTGSGANVLTF
>TRBV7-4|TRBJ1-6|once|NA
TGTGCCAGCAGCTTAGATACATACCCCCACTTT
CASSLDTYPHF
>TRBV3-1/TRBV3-2|TRBJ2-1|NA|NA
TGTGCCAGCAGCCCCACCGGAGCTTCACACACCAGTCACAGGGTAAGGGACAATGAGCAGTTCTTC
CASSPTGASHTSHRVRDNEQFF
>TRBV9|TRBJ1-1|once|NA
TGTGCCAGCAGCGTAGGTGCACAGGCTGAAGCTTTCTTT
CASSVGAQAEAFF
>TRBV7-9|TRBJ1-5|NA|NA
TGTGCCAGCAGCGAAGTTACTGGGGGGGACGGGCCCCAGCATTTT
CASSEVTGGDGPQHF
>TRBV9|TRBJ2-1|once|NA
TGTGCCAGCAGCCACGGCAGAGACGGGTATGAGCAGTTCTTC
CASSHGRDGYEQFF
>TRBV30|TRBJ1-2|NA|NA
TGTGCCTGGGGGGGGGCACCATATGGCTACACCTTC
CAWGGAPYGYTF
>TRBV29-1|TRBJ2-1|NA|NA
TGCAGCGTTGTATCGGGGTACAATGAGCAGTTCTTC
CSVVSGYNEQFF
>TRBV11-2|TRBJ1-1|NA|NA
TGTGCCAGCAGCCCTACCGGACAGTTGAACACTGAAGCTTTCTTT
CASSPTGQLNTEAFF
>TRBV10-3|TRBJ2-2|NA|NA
TGTGCCATCAGTGAAGGGGACTCCGGGGGGCTGTTTTTT
CAISEGDSGGLFF
>TRBV29-1|TRBJ1-2|once|NA
TGCAGCGTTTCCGGGAGCGGAGGGGCAAGTGTGGATGGCTACACCTTC
CSVSGSGGASVDGYTF
>TRBV11-2|TRBJ2-2|NA|NA
TGTGCCAGCAGCTTATCGAAGGCGGGACCCCGCACCGGGGAGCTGTTTTTT
CASSLSKAGPRTGELFF
>TRBV6-5|TRBJ1-2|few|NA
TGTGCCGCCGGGACACTGCTTTCTGGCTACACCTTC
CAAGTLLSGYTF
>TRBV6-2/TRBV6-3|TRBJ2-5|NA|NA
TGTGCCAGCAGTGGCCCGGGAAGTCGTACTACTCAAGAGACCCAGTACTTC
CASSGPGSRTTQETQYF